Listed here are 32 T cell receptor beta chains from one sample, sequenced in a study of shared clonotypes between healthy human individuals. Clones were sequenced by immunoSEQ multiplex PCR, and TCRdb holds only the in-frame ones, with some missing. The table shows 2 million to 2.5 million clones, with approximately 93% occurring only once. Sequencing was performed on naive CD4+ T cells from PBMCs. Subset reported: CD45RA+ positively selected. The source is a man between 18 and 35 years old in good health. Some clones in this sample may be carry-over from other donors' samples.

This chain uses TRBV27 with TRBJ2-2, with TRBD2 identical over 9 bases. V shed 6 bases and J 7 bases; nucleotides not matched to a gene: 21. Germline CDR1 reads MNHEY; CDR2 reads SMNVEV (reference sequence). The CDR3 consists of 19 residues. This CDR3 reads CASSLIPPAGGGHHGELFF. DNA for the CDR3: TGTGCCAGCAGCCTTATCCCTCCGGCGGGAGGGGGCCACCACGGGGAGCTGTTTTTT.

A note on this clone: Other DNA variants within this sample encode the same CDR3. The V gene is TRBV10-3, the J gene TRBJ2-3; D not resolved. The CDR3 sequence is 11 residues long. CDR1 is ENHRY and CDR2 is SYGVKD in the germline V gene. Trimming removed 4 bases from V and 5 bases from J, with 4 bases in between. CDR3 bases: TGTGCCATCAGTGGTGGAGATACGCAGTATTTT. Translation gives CAISGGDTQYF.

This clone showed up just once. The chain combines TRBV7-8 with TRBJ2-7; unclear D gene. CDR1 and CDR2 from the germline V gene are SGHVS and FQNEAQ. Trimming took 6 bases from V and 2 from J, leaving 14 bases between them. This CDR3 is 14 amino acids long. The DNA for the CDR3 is TGTGCCAGCAGAAAAACCTTGTCGACCTACGAGCAGTACTTC. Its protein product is CASRKTLSTYEQYF.

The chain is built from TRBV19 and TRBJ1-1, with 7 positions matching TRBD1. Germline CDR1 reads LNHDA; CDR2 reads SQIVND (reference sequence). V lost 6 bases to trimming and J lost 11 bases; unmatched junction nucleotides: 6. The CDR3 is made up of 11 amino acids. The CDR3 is CASRTGTRAFF. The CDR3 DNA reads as TGTGCCAGTAGGACAGGGACTCGGGCTTTCTTT.

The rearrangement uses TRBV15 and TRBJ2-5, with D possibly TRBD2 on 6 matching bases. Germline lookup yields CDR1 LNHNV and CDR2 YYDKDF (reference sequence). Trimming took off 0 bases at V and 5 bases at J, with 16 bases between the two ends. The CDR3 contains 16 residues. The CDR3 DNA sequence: TGTGCCACCAGCAGAGACCCCCGGGGCGGGGTGGAGACCCAGTACTTC. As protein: CATSRDPRGGVETQYF.

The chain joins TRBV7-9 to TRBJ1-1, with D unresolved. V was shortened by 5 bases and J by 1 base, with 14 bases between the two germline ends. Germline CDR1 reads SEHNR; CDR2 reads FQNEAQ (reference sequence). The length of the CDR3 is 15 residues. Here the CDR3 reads CASSTRGRGNTEAFF. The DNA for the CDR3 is TGTGCCAGCAGCACCCGGGGAAGAGGGAACACTGAAGCTTTCTTT. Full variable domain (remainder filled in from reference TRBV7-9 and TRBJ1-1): DTGVSQNPRHKITKRGQNVTFRCDPISEHNRLYWYRQTLGQGPEFLTYFQNEAQLEKSRLLSDRFSAERPKGSFSTLEIQRTEQGDSAMYLCASSTRGRGNTEAFFGQGTRLTVV.

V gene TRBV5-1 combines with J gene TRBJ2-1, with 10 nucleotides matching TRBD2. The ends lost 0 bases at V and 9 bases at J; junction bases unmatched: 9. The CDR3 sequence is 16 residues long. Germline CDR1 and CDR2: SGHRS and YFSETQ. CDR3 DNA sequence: TGCGCCAGCAGCTTGGGGGCTAGCGGGAGAGTCAGTGAGCAGTTCTTC. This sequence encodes CASSLGASGRVSEQFF.

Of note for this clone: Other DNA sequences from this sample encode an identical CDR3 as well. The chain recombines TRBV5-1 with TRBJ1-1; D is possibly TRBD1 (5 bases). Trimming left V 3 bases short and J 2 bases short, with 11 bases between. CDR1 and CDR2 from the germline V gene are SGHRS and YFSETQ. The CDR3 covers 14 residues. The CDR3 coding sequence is TGCGCCAGCAGCTCCACAGGATTCAACACTGAAGCTTTCTTT. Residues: CASSSTGFNTEAFF.

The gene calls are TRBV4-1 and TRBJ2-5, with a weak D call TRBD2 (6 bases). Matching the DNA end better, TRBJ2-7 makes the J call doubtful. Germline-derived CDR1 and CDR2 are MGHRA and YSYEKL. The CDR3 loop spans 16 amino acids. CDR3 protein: CASSQGRGVRSYEQYF. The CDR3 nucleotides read TGCGCCAGCAGCCAAGGGCGGGGAGTGCGCTCCTACGAGCAGTACTTC.

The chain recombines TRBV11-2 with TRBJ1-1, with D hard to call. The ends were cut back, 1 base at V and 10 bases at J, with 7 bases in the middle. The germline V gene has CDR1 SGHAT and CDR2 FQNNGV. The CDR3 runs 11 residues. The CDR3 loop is CASSLGGGAFF. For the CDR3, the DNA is TGTGCCAGCAGCTTAGGCGGCGGAGCTTTCTTT.

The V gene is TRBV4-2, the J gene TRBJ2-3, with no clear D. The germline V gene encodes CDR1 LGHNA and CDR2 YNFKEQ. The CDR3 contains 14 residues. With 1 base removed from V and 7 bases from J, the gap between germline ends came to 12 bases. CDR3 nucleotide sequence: TGTGCCAGCAGCCAAGCCAGATTGGGAAATACGCAGTATTTT. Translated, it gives CASSQARLGNTQYF.

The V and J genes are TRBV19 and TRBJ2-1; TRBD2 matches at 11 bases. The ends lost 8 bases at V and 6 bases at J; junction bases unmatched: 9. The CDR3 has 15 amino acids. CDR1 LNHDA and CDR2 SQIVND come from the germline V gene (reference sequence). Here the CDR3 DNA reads TGTGCCAGTCAGGCTAGCGGGAGGAGGGCCAATGAGCAGTTCTTC. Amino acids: CASQASGRRANEQFF.

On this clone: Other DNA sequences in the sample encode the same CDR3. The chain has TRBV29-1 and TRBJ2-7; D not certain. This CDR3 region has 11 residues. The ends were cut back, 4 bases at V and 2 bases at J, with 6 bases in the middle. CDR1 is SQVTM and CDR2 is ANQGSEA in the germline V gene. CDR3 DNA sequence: TGCAGCGTTGGTCAGACCTACGAGCAGTACTTC. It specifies CSVGQTYEQYF.

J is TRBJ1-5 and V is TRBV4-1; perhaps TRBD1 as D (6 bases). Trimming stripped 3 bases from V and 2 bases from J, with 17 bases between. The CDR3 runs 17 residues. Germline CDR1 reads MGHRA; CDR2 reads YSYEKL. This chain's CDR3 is CASSHPTGTVRNQPQHF. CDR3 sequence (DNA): TGCGCCAGCAGCCATCCCACAGGGACGGTCCGCAATCAGCCCCAGCATTTT.

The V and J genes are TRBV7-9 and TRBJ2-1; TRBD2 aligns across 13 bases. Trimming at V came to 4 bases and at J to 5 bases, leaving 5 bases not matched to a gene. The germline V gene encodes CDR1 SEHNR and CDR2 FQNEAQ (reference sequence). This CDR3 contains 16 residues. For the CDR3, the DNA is TGTGCCAGCAGCTCGACTAGCGGGAGGCGGCACAATGAGCAGTTCTTC. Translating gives CASSSTSGRRHNEQFF.

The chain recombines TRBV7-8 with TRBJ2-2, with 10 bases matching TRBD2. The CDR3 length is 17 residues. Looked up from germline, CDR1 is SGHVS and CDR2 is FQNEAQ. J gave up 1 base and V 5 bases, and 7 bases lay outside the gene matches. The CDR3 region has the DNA TGTGCCAGCAGCCCCTTGCTAGCGGGGGTGAACACCGGGGAGCTGTTTTTT. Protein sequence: CASSPLLAGVNTGELFF.

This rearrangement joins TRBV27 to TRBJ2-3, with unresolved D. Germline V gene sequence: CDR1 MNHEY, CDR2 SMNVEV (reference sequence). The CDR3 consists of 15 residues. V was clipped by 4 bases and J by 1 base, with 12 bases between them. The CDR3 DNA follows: TGTGCCAGCAGTTCTCGACGGTCTGGCACAGATACGCAGTATTTT. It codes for CASSSRRSGTDTQYF.

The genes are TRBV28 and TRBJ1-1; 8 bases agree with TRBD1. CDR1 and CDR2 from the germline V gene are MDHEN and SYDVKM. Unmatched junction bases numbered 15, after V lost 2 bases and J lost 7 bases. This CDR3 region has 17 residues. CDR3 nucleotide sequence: TGTGCCAGCAGTTTAGGAGCCAGGGGGCTGGGACCCCTTGAAGCTTTCTTT. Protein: CASSLGARGLGPLEAFF.

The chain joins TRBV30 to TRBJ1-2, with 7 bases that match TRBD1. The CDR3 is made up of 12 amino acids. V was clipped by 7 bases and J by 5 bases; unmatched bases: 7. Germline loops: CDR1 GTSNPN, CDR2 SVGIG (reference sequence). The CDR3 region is CAFSGGRYGYTF. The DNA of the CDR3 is TGTGCCTTTTCAGGGGGTCGATATGGCTACACCTTC.

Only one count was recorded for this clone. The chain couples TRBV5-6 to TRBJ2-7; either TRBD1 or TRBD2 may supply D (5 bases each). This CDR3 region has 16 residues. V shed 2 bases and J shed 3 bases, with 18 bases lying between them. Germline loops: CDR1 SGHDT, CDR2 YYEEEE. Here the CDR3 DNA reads TGTGCCAGCAGCTTAAGGGTGGTGGGGGACCGCTACGAGCAGTACTTC. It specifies CASSLRVVGDRYEQYF.

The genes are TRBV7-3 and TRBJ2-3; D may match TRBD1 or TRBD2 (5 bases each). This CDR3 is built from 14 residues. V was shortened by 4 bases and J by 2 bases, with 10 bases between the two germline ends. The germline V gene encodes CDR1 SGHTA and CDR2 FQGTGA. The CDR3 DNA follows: TGTGCCAGCAGCTGGGACCGAAACACAGATACGCAGTATTTT. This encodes CASSWDRNTDTQYF.

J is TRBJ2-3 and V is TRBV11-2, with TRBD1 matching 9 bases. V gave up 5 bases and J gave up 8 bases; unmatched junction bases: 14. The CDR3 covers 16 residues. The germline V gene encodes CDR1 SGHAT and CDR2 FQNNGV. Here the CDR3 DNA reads TGTGCCAGCAGCAAACGACAGGGGGTTGCTGTTGCTACGCAGTATTTT. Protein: CASSKRQGVAVATQYF.

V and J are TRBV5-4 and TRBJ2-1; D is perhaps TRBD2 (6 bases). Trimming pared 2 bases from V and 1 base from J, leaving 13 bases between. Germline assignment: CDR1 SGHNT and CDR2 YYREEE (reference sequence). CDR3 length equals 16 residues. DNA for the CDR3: TGTGCCAGCAGCTTTACCGGAGGGACGTCCTACAATGAGCAGTTCTTC. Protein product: CASSFTGGTSYNEQFF.

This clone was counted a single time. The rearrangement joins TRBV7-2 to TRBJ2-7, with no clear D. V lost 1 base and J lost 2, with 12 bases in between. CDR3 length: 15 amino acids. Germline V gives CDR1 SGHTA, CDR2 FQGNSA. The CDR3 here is CASSLGFQAAYEQYF. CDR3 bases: TGTGCCAGCAGCTTAGGGTTTCAGGCCGCCTACGAGCAGTACTTC.

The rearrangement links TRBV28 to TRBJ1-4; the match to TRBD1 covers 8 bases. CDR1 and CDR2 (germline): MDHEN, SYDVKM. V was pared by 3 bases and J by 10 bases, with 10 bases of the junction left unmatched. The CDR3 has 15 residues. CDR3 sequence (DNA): TGTGCCAGCAGTTTTACTGGGGCAGGGGGCGGAAAACTGTTTTTT. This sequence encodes CASSFTGAGGGKLFF.

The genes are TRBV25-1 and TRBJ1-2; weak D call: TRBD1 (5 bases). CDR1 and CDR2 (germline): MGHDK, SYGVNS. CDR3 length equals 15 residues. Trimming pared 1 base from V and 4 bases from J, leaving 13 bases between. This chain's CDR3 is CASSELTDASYGYTF. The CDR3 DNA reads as TGTGCCAGCAGTGAATTGACAGACGCTAGCTATGGCTACACCTTC.

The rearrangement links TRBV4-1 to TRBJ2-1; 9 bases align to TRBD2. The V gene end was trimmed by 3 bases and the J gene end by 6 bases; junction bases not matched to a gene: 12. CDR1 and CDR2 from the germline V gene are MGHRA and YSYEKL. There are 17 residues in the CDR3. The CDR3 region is CASSHPGASGAGNEQFF. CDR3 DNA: TGCGCCAGCAGCCACCCCGGGGCTAGCGGGGCGGGCAATGAGCAGTTCTTC.

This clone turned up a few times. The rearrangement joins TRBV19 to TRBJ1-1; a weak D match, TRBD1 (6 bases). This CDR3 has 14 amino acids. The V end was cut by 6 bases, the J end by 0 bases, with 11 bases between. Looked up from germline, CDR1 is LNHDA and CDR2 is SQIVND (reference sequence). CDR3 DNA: TGTGCCAGTAGGGACAGATCTATGAACACTGAAGCTTTCTTT. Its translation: CASRDRSMNTEAFF.

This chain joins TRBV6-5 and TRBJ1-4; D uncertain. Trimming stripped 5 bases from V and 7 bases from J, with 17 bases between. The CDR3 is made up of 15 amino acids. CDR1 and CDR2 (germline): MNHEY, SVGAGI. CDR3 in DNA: TGTGCCAGCAGTCCAGCAGGCCTTACGGGTGAAAAACTGTTTTTT. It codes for CASSPAGLTGEKLFF.

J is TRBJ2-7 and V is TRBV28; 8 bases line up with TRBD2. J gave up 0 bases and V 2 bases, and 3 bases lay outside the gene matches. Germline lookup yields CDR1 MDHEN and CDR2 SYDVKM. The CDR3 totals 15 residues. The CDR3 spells CASSLSGRLSYEQYF. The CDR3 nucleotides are TGTGCCAGCAGTTTAAGCGGGAGACTCTCCTACGAGCAGTACTTC.

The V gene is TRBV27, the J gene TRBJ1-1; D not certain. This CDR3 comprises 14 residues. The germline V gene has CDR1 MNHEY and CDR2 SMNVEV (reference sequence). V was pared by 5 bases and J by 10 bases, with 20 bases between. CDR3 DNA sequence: TGTGCCAGCAGTCCCGAGGTAGGCCGCGACGGAGCTTTCTTT. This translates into CASSPEVGRDGAFF.

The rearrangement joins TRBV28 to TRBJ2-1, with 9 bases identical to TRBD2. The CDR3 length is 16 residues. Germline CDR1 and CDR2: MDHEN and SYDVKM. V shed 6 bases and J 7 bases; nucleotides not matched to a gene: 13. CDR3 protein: CASRTRGGRALNEQFF. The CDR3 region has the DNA TGTGCCAGCAGAACTAGGGGCGGGAGGGCCCTTAATGAGCAGTTCTTC.